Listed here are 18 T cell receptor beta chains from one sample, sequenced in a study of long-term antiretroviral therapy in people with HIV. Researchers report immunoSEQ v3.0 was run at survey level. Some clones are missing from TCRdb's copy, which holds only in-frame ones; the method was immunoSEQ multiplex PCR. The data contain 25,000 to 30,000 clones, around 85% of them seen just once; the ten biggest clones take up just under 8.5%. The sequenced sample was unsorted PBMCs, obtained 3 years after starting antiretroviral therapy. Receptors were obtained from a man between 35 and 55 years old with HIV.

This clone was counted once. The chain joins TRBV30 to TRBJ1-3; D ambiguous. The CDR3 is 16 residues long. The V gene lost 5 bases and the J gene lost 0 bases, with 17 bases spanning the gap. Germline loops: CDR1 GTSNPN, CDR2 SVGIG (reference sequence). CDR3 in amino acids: CAWADTEANSGNTIYF. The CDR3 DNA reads TGTGCCTGGGCTGACACAGAGGCAAACTCTGGAAACACCATATATTTT.

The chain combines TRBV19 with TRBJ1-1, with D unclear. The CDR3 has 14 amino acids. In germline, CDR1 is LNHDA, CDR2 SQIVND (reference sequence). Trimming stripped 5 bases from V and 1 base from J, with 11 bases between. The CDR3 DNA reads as TGTGCCAGTAGTTCGGGGTTCGCGAACACTGAAGCTTTCTTT. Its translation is CASSSGFANTEAFF.

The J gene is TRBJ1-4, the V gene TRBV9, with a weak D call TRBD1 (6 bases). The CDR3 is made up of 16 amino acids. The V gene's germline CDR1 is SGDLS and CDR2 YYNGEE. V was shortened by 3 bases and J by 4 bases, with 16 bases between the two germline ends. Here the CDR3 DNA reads TGTGCCAGCAGCGCCTGGGGGGGGCAGAATAATGAAAAACTGTTTTTT. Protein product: CASSAWGGQNNEKLFF. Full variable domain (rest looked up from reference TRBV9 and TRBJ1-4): DSGVTQTPKHLITATGQRVTLRCSPRSGDLSVYWYQQSLDQGLQFLIQYYNGEERAKGNILERFSAQQFPDLHSELNLSSLELGDSALYFCASSAWGGQNNEKLFFGSGTQLSVL.

CDR3: CASSFGSTGELFF. The CDR3 bases are TGTGCCAGCAGCTTTGGCTCCACCGGGGAGCTGTTTTTT. This chain uses TRBV7-9 with TRBJ2-2; D uncertain. Germline V CDR1 and CDR2: SEHNR, FQNEAQ (reference sequence). The CDR3 has 13 amino acids. Trimming took 3 bases from V and 4 from J, leaving 6 bases between them. Filled out from reference TRBV7-9 and TRBJ2-2, the complete variable domain reads DTGVSQNPRHKITKRGQNVTFRCDPISEHNRLYWYRQTLGQGPEFLTYFQNEAQLEKSRLLSDRFSAERPKGSFSTLEIQRTEQGDSAMYLCASSFGSTGELFFGEGSRLTVL.

CDR3 DNA: TGTGCCAGCAGTGGAAGACAGTACTATGGCTACACCTTC. This translates into CASSGRQYYGYTF. The rearrangement uses TRBV2 and TRBJ1-2; D is possibly TRBD1 (5 bases). The CDR3 has 13 residues. Germline V lookup: CDR1 SNHLY, CDR2 FYNNEI. V gave up 4 bases and J gave up 3 bases, with 9 bases separating them. Filled out from reference TRBV2 and TRBJ1-2, the complete variable domain reads EPEVTQTPSHQVTQMGQEVILRCVPISNHLYFYWYRQILGQKVEFLVSFYNNEISEKSEIFDDQFSVERPDGSNFTLKIRSTKLEDSAMYFCASSGRQYYGYTFGSGTRLTVV.

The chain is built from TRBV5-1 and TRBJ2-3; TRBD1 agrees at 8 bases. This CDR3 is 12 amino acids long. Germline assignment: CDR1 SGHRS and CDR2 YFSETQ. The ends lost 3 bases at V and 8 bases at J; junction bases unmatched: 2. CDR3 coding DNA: TGCGCCAGCAGCTCCGGACAGGGTACGCAGTATTTT. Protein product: CASSSGQGTQYF.

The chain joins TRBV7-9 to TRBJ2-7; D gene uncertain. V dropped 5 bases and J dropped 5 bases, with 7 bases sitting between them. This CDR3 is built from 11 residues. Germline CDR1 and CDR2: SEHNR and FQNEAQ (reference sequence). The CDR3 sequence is CASSHSDEQYF. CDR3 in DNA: TGTGCCAGCAGCCACAGCGACGAGCAGTACTTC.

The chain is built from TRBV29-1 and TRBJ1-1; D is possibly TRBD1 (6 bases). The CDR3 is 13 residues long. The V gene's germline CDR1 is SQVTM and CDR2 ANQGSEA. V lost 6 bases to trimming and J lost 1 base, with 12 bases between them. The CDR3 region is CSVYRATNTEAFF. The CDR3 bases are TGCAGCGTCTACAGGGCTACGAACACTGAAGCTTTCTTT.

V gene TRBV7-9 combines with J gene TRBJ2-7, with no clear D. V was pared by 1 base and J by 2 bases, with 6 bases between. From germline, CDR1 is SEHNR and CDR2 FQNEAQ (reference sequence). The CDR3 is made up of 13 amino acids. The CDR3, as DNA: TGTGCCAGCAGCTTAGGGGCCACCTACGAGCAGTACTTC. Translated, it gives CASSLGATYEQYF.

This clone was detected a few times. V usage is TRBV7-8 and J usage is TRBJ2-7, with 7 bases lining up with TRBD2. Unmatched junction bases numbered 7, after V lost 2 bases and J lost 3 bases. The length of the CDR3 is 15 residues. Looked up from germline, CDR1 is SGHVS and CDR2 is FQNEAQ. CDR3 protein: CASSLTTGLHYEQYF. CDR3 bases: TGTGCCAGCAGCTTAACGACGGGACTACACTACGAGCAGTACTTC. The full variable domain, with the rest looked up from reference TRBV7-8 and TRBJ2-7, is GAGVSQSPRYKVAKRGQDVALRCDPISGHVSLFWYQQALGQGPEFLTYFQNEAQLDKSGLPSDRFFAERPEGSVSTLKIQRTQQEDSAVYLCASSLTTGLHYEQYFGPGTRLTVT.

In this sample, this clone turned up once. The chain's CDR3 is CASSPTDRGNTEAFF. CDR3 sequence (DNA): TGTGCCAGCAGCCCCACGGACAGGGGGAACACTGAAGCTTTCTTT. The rearrangement joins TRBV4-2 to TRBJ1-1; 9 bases map to TRBD1. The germline CDR1 and CDR2 sequences are LGHNA and YNFKEQ. V lost 4 bases to trimming and J lost 1 base; unmatched junction nucleotides: 4. This CDR3 contains 15 residues.

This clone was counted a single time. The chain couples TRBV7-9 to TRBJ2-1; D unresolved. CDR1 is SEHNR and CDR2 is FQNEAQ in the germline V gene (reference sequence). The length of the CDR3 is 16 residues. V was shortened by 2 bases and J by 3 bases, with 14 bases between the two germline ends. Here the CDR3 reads CASSLLGQAGYNEQFF. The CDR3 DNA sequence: TGTGCCAGCAGCTTACTTGGGCAGGCCGGCTACAATGAGCAGTTCTTC.

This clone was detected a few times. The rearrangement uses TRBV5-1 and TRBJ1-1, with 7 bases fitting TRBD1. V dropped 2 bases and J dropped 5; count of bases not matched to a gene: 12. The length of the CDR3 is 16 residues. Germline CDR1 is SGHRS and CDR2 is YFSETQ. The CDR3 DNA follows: TGCGCCAGCAGCTTTACCCCACAACAGGGGAGGACTGAAGCTTTCTTT. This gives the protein CASSFTPQQGRTEAFF.

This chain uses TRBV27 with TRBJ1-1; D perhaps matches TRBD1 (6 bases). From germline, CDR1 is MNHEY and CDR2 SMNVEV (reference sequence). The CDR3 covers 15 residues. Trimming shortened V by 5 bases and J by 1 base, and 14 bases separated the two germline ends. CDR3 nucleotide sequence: TGTGCCAGCAGTCCACTAGAGACAGGGAACACTGAAGCTTTCTTT. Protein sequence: CASSPLETGNTEAFF.

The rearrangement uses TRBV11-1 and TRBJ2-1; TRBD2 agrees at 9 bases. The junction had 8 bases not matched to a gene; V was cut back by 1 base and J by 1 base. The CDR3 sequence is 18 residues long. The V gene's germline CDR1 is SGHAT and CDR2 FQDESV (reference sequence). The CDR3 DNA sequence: TGTGCCAGCAGCTTAGGTCTAGCGGGGAGCGGTTCCTACAATGAGCAGTTCTTC. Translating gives CASSLGLAGSGSYNEQFF. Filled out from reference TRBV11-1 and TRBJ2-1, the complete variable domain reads EAEVAQSPRYKITEKSQAVAFWCDPISGHATLYWYRQILGQGPELLVQFQDESVVDDSQLPKDRFSAERLKGVDSTLKIQPAELGDSAMYLCASSLGLAGSGSYNEQFFGPGTRLTVL.

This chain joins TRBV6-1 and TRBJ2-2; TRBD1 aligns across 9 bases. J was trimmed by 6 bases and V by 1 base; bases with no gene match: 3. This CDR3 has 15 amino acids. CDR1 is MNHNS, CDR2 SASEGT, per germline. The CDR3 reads CASSEGTGVSGELFF. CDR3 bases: TGTGCCAGCAGTGAAGGGACAGGGGTGTCCGGGGAGCTGTTTTTT.

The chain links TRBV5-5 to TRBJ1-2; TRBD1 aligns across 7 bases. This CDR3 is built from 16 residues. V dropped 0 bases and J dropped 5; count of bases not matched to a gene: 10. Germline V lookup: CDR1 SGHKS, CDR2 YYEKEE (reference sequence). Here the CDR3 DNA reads TGTGCCAGCAGCTTGGCTCGGGCAGGGGGGCCTTATGGCTACACCTTC. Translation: CASSLARAGGPYGYTF.

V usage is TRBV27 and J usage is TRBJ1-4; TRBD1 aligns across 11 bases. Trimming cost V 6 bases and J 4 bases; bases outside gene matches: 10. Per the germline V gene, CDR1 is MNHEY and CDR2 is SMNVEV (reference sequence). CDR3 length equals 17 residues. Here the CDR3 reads CASRQTWGTGGNEKLFF. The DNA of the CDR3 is TGTGCCAGCAGACAAACGTGGGGGACAGGGGGTAATGAAAAACTGTTTTTT. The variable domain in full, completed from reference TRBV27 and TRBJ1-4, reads EAQVTQNPRYLITVTGKKLTVTCSQNMNHEYMSWYRQDPGLGLRQIYYSMNVEVTDKGDVPEGYKVSRKEKRNFPLILESPSPNQTSLYFCASRQTWGTGGNEKLFFGSGTQLSVL.